Here is one T cell receptor (beta chain) with its context. TCRdb re-derived calls from the RT-PCR reads in MiXCR, one entry per CDR3 protein. The sample lists about 540,000 distinct CDR3 sequences; approximately 22% were seen once. The data originate from a study of response to subunit inactivated influenza vaccine. Germline lookup yields CDR1 DFQATT and CDR2 SNEGSKA (reference sequence). This CDR3 has 15 amino acids. With V trimmed by 3 bases and J by 6 bases, 7 bases remained unmatched. This sample was also put to use in a study of T cells expressing NK-cell markers. That publication notes: In generating TCR beta cDNA, 5'RACE template switching with UMIs was used. Cells sorted as CD3+CD56+NKG2C+, CD3+CD56+NKG2C- and CD3+CD56-NKG2C+ T cells supplied the TCR beta repertoires. One of the eight sequenced donors was seronegative, whereas the other seven were HCMV-seropositive. Dominant NKG2C+ clonotypes were found to form roughly 1.0-7.0% of CD8+ T cells in about 6 donors. Whether expanded NKG2C+ T cell clones were HCMV specific stayed uncertain.

The sequence was obtained from a man aged 50-60 years who received an inactivated influenza vaccine. This chain connects TRBV20-1 to TRBJ2-2; TRBD2 aligns across 10 bases. The specimen comprised CD4+ T cells sorted from PBMCs, sampled 11 to 12 days after vaccination. This CDR3 is CSASLTSGVAGELFF. CDR3 nucleotide sequence: TGCAGTGCTAGCCTAACTAGCGGGGTAGCCGGGGAGCTGTTTTTT.